Below are 26 T cell receptor beta chains sequenced from a single sample in a study of early T cells in non-severe SARS-CoV-2 infection. TCRdb independently ran MiXCR on the 5' RACE reads; one entry per CDR3 protein. Among some 71,000 distinct CDR3 sequences listed, 10% to 12% were seen once. Sequencing was performed on whole blood, taken at baseline. These receptors came from an adult who was a healthcare worker with PCR-confirmed SARS-CoV-2 infection or an uninfected control (not recorded which).

Many counts were recorded for this clonotype. The rearrangement links TRBV4-2 to TRBJ2-5; D possibly corresponds to TRBD1 (6 bases). This CDR3 has 15 residues. V lost 1 base to trimming and J lost 2 bases, with 11 bases between them. Germline V CDR1 and CDR2: LGHNA, YNFKEQ. The CDR3 DNA reads as TGTGCCAGCAGCCAAGGAGCAGGGGATCAAGAGACCCAGTACTTC. Protein: CASSQGAGDQETQYF.

This clonotype was observed a handful of times. The chain combines TRBV18 with TRBJ1-4, with D possibly matching TRBD1 (6 bases). Trimming left V 0 bases short and J 8 bases short, with 10 bases between. The CDR3 spans 14 residues. The germline V gene has CDR1 KGHSH and CDR2 LQKENI. The CDR3 sequence: CASSPPTGREKLFF. Written as DNA, the CDR3 is TGTGCCAGCTCACCACCCACAGGGAGGGAAAAACTGTTTTTT.

The chain carries TRBV12-3 or TRBV12-4 and TRBJ1-1, with TRBD1 as a possible D gene (5 bases). V lost 3 bases and J 0 bases, leaving 8 bases between the germline ends. This CDR3 contains 14 residues. CDR3 DNA: TGTGCCAGCAGTTTTCAGGGTTTGAACACTGAAGCTTTCTTT. As protein: CASSFQGLNTEAFF.

The genes are TRBV7-3 and TRBJ1-1; 7 positions agree with TRBD1. In germline, CDR1 is SGHTA, CDR2 FQGTGA. V was pared by 5 bases and J by 4 bases, with 7 bases of the junction left unmatched. This CDR3 spans 14 amino acids. The CDR3 DNA follows: TGTGCCAGCAGCCAAGGCAGGGGGAGCACTGAAGCTTTCTTT. The encoded protein is CASSQGRGSTEAFF.

This clonotype was observed a few times. One junction end does not reproduce the germline sequence, and a read error may be involved. The chain joins TRBV6-2 or TRBV6-3 to TRBJ2-1; perhaps TRBD2 as D (5 bases). The V gene's germline CDR1 is MNHEY and CDR2 SVGEGT. The CDR3 runs to 14 residues. The CDR3 spells CASTSFPDYIEQFF. The CDR3 region has the DNA TGTGCCAGCACTTCATTCCCCGACTACATTGAGCAGTTCTTC.

There are many counts of this clonotype. This chain connects TRBV5-1 to TRBJ2-3, with 8 bases fitting TRBD2. The CDR3 consists of 14 residues. Germline CDR1 is SGHRS and CDR2 is YFSETQ. V lost 4 bases to trimming and J lost 4 bases; unmatched junction nucleotides: 5. The CDR3 DNA sequence: TGCGCCAGCAGCGGCCTGACTAGCGCAGATACGCAGTATTTT. Protein product: CASSGLTSADTQYF. The full variable domain, its missing parts supplied by reference TRBV5-1 and TRBJ2-3, is KAGVTQTPRYLIKTRGQQVTLSCSPISGHRSVSWYQQTPGQGLQFLFEYFSETQRNKGNFPGRFSGRQFSNSRSEMNVSTLELGDSALYLCASSGLTSADTQYFGPGTRLTVL.

This clonotype appeared a few times. The chain employs TRBV29-1 and TRBJ2-3; D possibly corresponds to TRBD2 (5 bases). This CDR3 spans 12 amino acids. Trimming removed 3 bases from V and 10 bases from J, with 14 bases in between. Germline assignment: CDR1 SQVTM and CDR2 ANQGSEA. The CDR3 region is CSVEAGLASQYF. The CDR3 DNA sequence: TGCAGCGTTGAGGCCGGTTTAGCGTCGCAGTATTTT.

This clonotype was found a few times. This chain joins TRBV19 and TRBJ2-1; D possibly corresponds to TRBD2 (6 bases). Germline CDR1 reads LNHDA; CDR2 reads SQIVND (reference sequence). The CDR3 has 16 residues. V was pared by 8 bases and J by 2 bases, with 19 bases between. The CDR3 bases are TGTGCCAGTCGCCCGCGGGGCGCGGGGACCTACAATGAGCAGTTCTTC. It is translated as CASRPRGAGTYNEQFF.

V gene TRBV29-1 combines with J gene TRBJ2-5; 10 nucleotides agree with TRBD1. Looked up from germline, CDR1 is SQVTM and CDR2 is ANQGSEA. V dropped 6 bases and J dropped 1; count of bases not matched to a gene: 5. The CDR3 loop spans 14 amino acids. CDR3 amino acids: CSVGTGAFQETQYF. The CDR3 region has the DNA TGCAGCGTCGGGACAGGGGCTTTCCAAGAGACCCAGTACTTC. The entire variable domain, with the rest obtained from reference TRBV29-1 and TRBJ2-5, is as follows: SAVISQKPSRDICQRGTSLTIQCQVDSQVTMMFWYRQQPGQSLTLIATANQGSEATYESGFVIDKFPISRPNLTFSTLTVSNMSPEDSSIYLCSVGTGAFQETQYFGPGTRLLVL.

This clonotype has just a few counts. The chain couples TRBV12-3 or TRBV12-4 to TRBJ1-4; 7 nucleotides match TRBD1. CDR3 length: 14 amino acids. The V gene end was trimmed by 6 bases and the J gene end by 5 bases; junction bases not matched to a gene: 6. Here the CDR3 reads CASRRGQENEKLFF. The DNA of the CDR3 is TGTGCCAGCAGACGTGGACAGGAAAATGAAAAACTGTTTTTT.

This chain uses TRBV4-1 with TRBJ1-1; D call uncertain. V was cut by 0 bases and J by 1 base, with 9 bases left in between. The length of the CDR3 is 15 residues. Germline values: CDR1 MGHRA, CDR2 YSYEKL. The CDR3 sequence is CASSQDSVPNTEAFF. The CDR3 DNA is TGCGCCAGCAGCCAAGATTCTGTACCGAACACTGAAGCTTTCTTT.

The sample holds many counts of this clonotype. V is TRBV20-1 and J is TRBJ1-1, with 7 bases fitting TRBD1. CDR3 length equals 16 residues. V was clipped by 5 bases and J by 3 bases; unmatched bases: 15. Germline V gene sequence: CDR1 DFQATT, CDR2 SNEGSKA (reference sequence). CDR3: CSAVGGSALVDTEAFF. The CDR3 DNA is TGCAGTGCTGTAGGGGGCTCAGCCCTTGTGGACACTGAAGCTTTCTTT.

This clonotype was counted many times. J is TRBJ2-3 and V is TRBV18; the match to TRBD1 covers 7 bases. This CDR3 comprises 16 residues. V shed 1 base, J shed 3 bases, and the junction held 7 bases outside the gene matches. CDR1 is KGHSH and CDR2 is LQKENI in the germline V gene. The CDR3, as DNA: TGTGCCAGCTCACCACGGAGCATCAGGGGGACAGATACGCAGTATTTT. This codes for CASSPRSIRGTDTQYF.

The chain uses TRBV12-3 or TRBV12-4 and TRBJ1-2; 8 bases agree with TRBD1. V trimming: 0 bases; J trimming: 7 bases; junction bases outside the gene matches: 7. The CDR3 is 15 residues long. The CDR3 here is CASSLALDRVSGYTF. The CDR3 DNA sequence: TGTGCCAGCAGTTTAGCCCTGGACAGGGTCTCTGGCTACACCTTC.

J is TRBJ2-7 and V is TRBV7-2; the match to TRBD2 covers 9 bases. Germline V CDR1 and CDR2: SGHTA, FQGNSA. Trimming cost V 4 bases and J 3 bases; bases outside gene matches: 7. The CDR3 extends over 15 amino acids. Here the CDR3 DNA reads TGTGCCAGCAGCTACTATAGCGGGAGCCTCTACGAGCAGTACTTC. The encoded protein is CASSYYSGSLYEQYF.

The sample holds a few counts of this clonotype. This sequence joins TRBV6-7 and TRBJ2-1; tentative D call: TRBD2 (5 bases). TRBV6-7 is given ORF status, its function remaining uncertain. Trimming took 7 bases from V and 3 from J, leaving 19 bases between them. The CDR3 extends over 16 amino acids. The CDR3 loop is CASTLGPGFVYNEQFF. DNA for the CDR3: TGTGCCAGCACCCTAGGGCCGGGATTTGTCTACAATGAGCAGTTCTTC.

This clonotype was detected only a few times. This chain links TRBV7-8 with TRBJ2-1, with TRBD2 matching 12 bases. The CDR3 sequence is 15 residues long. Germline CDR1 and CDR2: SGHVS and FQNEAQ. Unmatched junction bases numbered 5, after V lost 3 bases and J lost 8 bases. The CDR3: CASSFLAGGPDEQFF. In DNA form, the CDR3 reads TGTGCCAGCAGCTTCCTAGCGGGGGGGCCGGATGAGCAGTTCTTC.

The CDR3 sequence: CASGLLLGAGELFF. The CDR3 DNA reads as TGTGCTAGTGGTCTACTCCTGGGCGCAGGGGAGCTGTTTTTT. V is TRBV12-5 and J is TRBJ2-2; D remains ambiguous. CDR1 and CDR2 (germline): LGHNT, FRNRAP. Trimming took 5 bases from V and 8 from J, leaving 15 bases between them. The CDR3 contains 14 residues.

Ten or more counts support this clonotype. The rearrangement links TRBV7-2 to TRBJ2-2, with D perhaps TRBD1 (5 bases). The V gene lost 2 bases and the J gene lost 1 base, with 11 bases spanning the gap. The CDR3 spans 16 residues. Germline CDR1 SGHTA, CDR2 FQGNSA. CDR3 residues: CASSLSGALNTGELFF. The DNA of the CDR3 is TGTGCCAGCAGCTTATCTGGGGCGTTGAACACCGGGGAGCTGTTTTTT.

This clonotype was counted between two and nine times. This sequence joins TRBV7-8 and TRBJ1-1; D remains unclear. The CDR3 runs to 15 residues. Germline lookup yields CDR1 SGHVS and CDR2 FQNEAQ. Trimming pared 5 bases from V and 1 base from J, leaving 14 bases between. As DNA, the CDR3 is TGTGCCAGCAGCCGAATCACCTTGGAGAACACTGAAGCTTTCTTT. Amino acid sequence: CASSRITLENTEAFF.

CDR3 protein: CSVLGILAGRSYNEQFF. CDR3 bases: TGCAGCGTTCTGGGGATCTTAGCGGGGAGATCCTACAATGAGCAGTTCTTC. The chain joins TRBV29-1 to TRBJ2-1, with 8 bases that match TRBD2. Per germline, CDR1 SQVTM and CDR2 ANQGSEA. This CDR3 has 17 residues. J gave up 1 base and V 5 bases, and 13 bases lay outside the gene matches.

In this sample, this clonotype turned up a few times. The chain uses TRBV20-1 and TRBJ2-5; D is perhaps TRBD2 (5 bases). Germline V gives CDR1 DFQATT, CDR2 SNEGSKA (reference sequence). The CDR3 runs to 12 residues. Trimming pared 1 base from V and 7 bases from J, leaving 10 bases between. For the CDR3, the DNA is TGCAGTGCTAGAGTAGCGCCAGGGACCCAGTACTTC. Protein sequence: CSARVAPGTQYF.

This chain connects TRBV29-1 to TRBJ2-5, with a weak D call TRBD2 (6 bases). V gave up 1 base and J gave up 3 bases, with 9 bases separating them. Germline V CDR1 and CDR2: SQVTM, ANQGSEA. CDR3 length: 13 residues. This CDR3 reads CSVEVTGEETQYF. The CDR3 DNA follows: TGCAGCGTTGAAGTGACGGGAGAAGAGACCCAGTACTTC.

This clonotype has a handful of counts. The V gene is TRBV18, the J gene TRBJ2-5, with D possibly called TRBD1 or TRBD2 (5 bases each). Germline V gene lookup returns CDR1 KGHSH and CDR2 LQKENI. This CDR3 spans 15 amino acids. Trimming cost V 2 bases and J 2 bases, with 12 bases left between them. The CDR3 spells CASSPTTWGQETQYF. CDR3 nucleotides: TGTGCCAGCTCACCAACTACATGGGGGCAAGAGACCCAGTACTTC.

V and J are TRBV28 and TRBJ2-7, with TRBD2 identical over 12 bases. The CDR3 covers 14 residues. Germline assignment: CDR1 MDHEN and CDR2 SYDVKM. V dropped 8 bases and J dropped 2; count of bases not matched to a gene: 4. CDR3 bases: TGTGCCAGCTGGTCTAGCGGGAGGGCCTACGAGCAGTACTTC. Translated: CASWSSGRAYEQYF.

The chain joins TRBV15 to TRBJ2-3; 7 bases agree with TRBD1. Germline V gives CDR1 LNHNV, CDR2 YYDKDF (reference sequence). Trimming removed 1 base from V and 0 bases from J; junction bases left unmatched: 4. The CDR3 sequence is 16 residues long. The CDR3 DNA follows: TGTGCCACCAGCAGAGGGGACAGTCTTAGCACAGATACGCAGTATTTT. Protein product: CATSRGDSLSTDTQYF.